This is a list of T cell receptor beta chains from one sample in a study of regulatory T cells in long-lasting Graves disease. TCRdb reanalysed the multiplex PCR reads using MiXCR and keeps one entry per CDR3 protein. The table shows some 350,000 distinct CDR3 sequences, with roughly 16% occurring only once. This sample was also put to use in a study of T cells in Graves' hyperthyroidism and ophthalmopathy.

The sequenced sample was peripheral blood mononuclear cells (PBMCs), obtained at new diagnosis, from a patient treated with antithyroid drugs. The origin of the receptors is a woman between 18 and 30 years old with Graves disease. Each CDR3 is given with its conserved first and last residue. The order of the fields is clone size, J gene, D gene, V gene, CDR3 DNA, CDR3 protein. A D gene is named only where the DNA matches it firmly. Not every row has a clone size; where given, it reads once, few, many or a size class.

many | TRBJ1-2 | NA | TRBV28 | TGTGCCAGCAGTCCAGGACGGACAGCGAACTATGGCTACACCTTC | CASSPGRTANYGYTF
few | TRBJ1-2 | NA | TRBV12-3/TRBV12-4 | TGTGCCAGCAGTTTACTCCCCTTCGGCTACACCTTC | CASSLLPFGYTF
many | TRBJ2-1 | NA | TRBV20-1 | TGCAGTGCTAGAGTTAGCGGAGCCTACAATGAGCAGTTCTTC | CSARVSGAYNEQFF
many | TRBJ2-3 | NA | TRBV11-2 | TGTGCCAGCAGCTTAGGTCGAAAAGATACGCAGTATTTT | CASSLGRKDTQYF
NA | TRBJ2-1 | TRBD1 | TRBV19 | TGTGCCAGTAGTATAGATGAAAGGCTTGTCGGCAGGGGGCTTAGAAGGGAGTTCTTC | CASSIDERLVGRGLRREFF
NA | TRBJ2-3 | NA | TRBV15 | TGTGCCACCAGCTTGGGGGCCCCTAGCACAGATGCGCAGTATTTT | CATSLGAPSTDAQYF
few | TRBJ2-2 | TRBD2 | TRBV9 | TGTGCCAGCAGCGTATTCGGGTCTAGCGGGAACACCGGGGAGCTGTTTTTT | CASSVFGSSGNTGELFF
NA | TRBJ2-7 | NA | TRBV10-3 | TGTGCCATCAGTGAGTCACCAAAGGGTCGGCTCCCCCCCGCGCACTACGAGCAGTACTTC | CAISESPKGRLPPAHYEQYF
many | TRBJ1-1 | NA | TRBV15 | TGTGCCACCAGCATTGGGGGGGCAGGGAACACTGAAGCTTTCTTT | CATSIGGAGNTEAFF
NA | TRBJ1-1 | NA | TRBV28 | TGTGCCAGCAGTACCTCAGGGTACTCCACCACTGAAGCTTTCTTT | CASSTSGYSTTEAFF
few | TRBJ1-3 | NA | TRBV5-1 | TGCGCCAGCAGCTTATGGGTTGGAAACACCATATATTTT | CASSLWVGNTIYF
many | TRBJ1-5 | TRBD1 | TRBV6-1 | TGTGCCAGCAGTGCAGACCAGGGGGCGGGCAATCAGCCCCAGCATTTT | CASSADQGAGNQPQHF
NA | TRBJ1-4 | TRBD1 | TRBV5-8 | TGTGCCAGCAGCTTGGTCGGGACAGATGAAAAACTGTTTTTT | CASSLVGTDEKLFF
many | TRBJ2-6 | NA | TRBV6-1 | TGTGCCAGCAGTGAAGAGAGCTCTGGGGCCAACGTCCTGACTTTC | CASSEESSGANVLTF
NA | TRBJ2-2 | NA | TRBV7-2 | TGTGCCAGCAGCCCCCAATCGCATAACACCGGGGAGCTGTTTTTT | CASSPQSHNTGELFF
many | TRBJ1-1 | NA | TRBV12-3/TRBV12-4 | TGTGCCAGCAGTTCTTACAGTTCTCCTGAAGCTTTCTTT | CASSSYSSPEAFF
few | TRBJ2-1 | TRBD2 | TRBV5-1 | TGCGCCAGTGCTAGCGGGACCTACAATGAGCAGTTCTTC | CASASGTYNEQFF
many | TRBJ2-7 | NA | TRBV9 | TGTGCCAGCAGCGTAACACCAGAGGTTCGGGAGCAGTACTTC | CASSVTPEVREQYF
few | TRBJ2-7 | NA | TRBV6-1 | TGTGCCAGCAGTGAAGCCCCGGGCAGGGGTGCCGAGCAGTACTTC | CASSEAPGRGAEQYF
NA | TRBJ2-7 | TRBD1 | TRBV4-1 | TGCGCCAGCAGCCAAGAGGCGGACAGGGGAGTAGTCTACGAGCAGTACTTC | CASSQEADRGVVYEQYF
NA | TRBJ1-2 | TRBD1 | TRBV3-1 | TGTGCCAGCAGCCTTAATCCGGGACAGGGTAACTATGGCTACACCTTC | CASSLNPGQGNYGYTF
many | TRBJ1-2 | NA | TRBV11-2 | TGTGCCAGCAACCCTCCCGGAGGAGTCCCTGGCTACACCTTC | CASNPPGGVPGYTF
many | TRBJ2-2 | TRBD1 | TRBV11-3 | TGTGCCAGCAGCGCCCATGACAGGGGGCAAAGCACCGGGGAGCTGTTTTTT | CASSAHDRGQSTGELFF